This TCR beta chain was documented in a study of cytomegalovirus exposure and HLA in healthy donors. Study-wide findings and caveats: In a later analysis, at a false discovery rate of 0.05, roughly 17,000 TCR beta sequences were associated with HLA alleles. The study found most TCR sequences rare, yet found some public TCRs in many donors. The study recorded over 150 TCR beta chains that were cytomegalovirus-associated.

At collection, donors were nominally healthy, but unrecorded immune exposures were probable. A note on this clone: What it recognizes is unknown.

PCR used 60 Vbeta primers and 13 Jbeta primers. Method: immunoSEQ multiplex PCR; TCRdb's copy keeps in-frame clones and lacks some. The sample contains about 150,000 clones, 65% to 90% of which appear only once. The V gene end was trimmed by 4 bases and the J gene end by 1 base; junction bases not matched to a gene: 4. CDR1 and CDR2 (germline): ENHRY, SYGVKD. The CDR3 covers 16 residues. Sequencing input: PBMCs. The sequence was collected from a male donor in good health and CMV-seronegative. The rearrangement links TRBV10-3 to TRBJ2-3; the match to TRBD2 covers 11 bases. The CDR3 DNA reads as TGTGCCATCAGTGTCCCACTAGCGGGGGGCACAGATACGCAGTATTTT. This translates into CAISVPLAGGTDTQYF.